The present T cell receptor (beta chain) was sequenced within a study of T cell repertoires in cytomegalovirus infection. Background on the study: In public TCR beta signatures, there were indications of both CMV infection and matching HLA type. Findings and caveats of the study: The ex vivo response was dominated by HLA-C-restricted CMV-specific TCR beta clonotypes.

This clonotype was detected many times. Its antigen is not identified. TCRdb re-called the reads with MiXCR, one entry per CDR3 protein. The sample records about half a million distinct CDR3 sequences, more than 30% being singletons. Germline loops: CDR1 SGHTA, CDR2 FQGNSA. Trimming left V 4 bases short and J 10 bases short, with 18 bases between. This CDR3 contains 14 residues. The material was cultured PBMCs, obtained from culture after CMV antigen stimulation. The receptor was isolated from a human donor in good health (CMV status not recorded). Some clones in this sample may be carry-over from other donors' samples. J is TRBJ2-3 and V is TRBV7-2; perhaps TRBD1 as D (5 bases). The CDR3 coding sequence is TGTGCCAGCAGCTCCGAGACACAGGCTTTACCGCAGTATTTT. Protein sequence: CASSSETQALPQYF.